This T cell receptor beta chain was captured in a study of esophageal squamous cell carcinoma tumors (dated by TCRdb to 2020 to 2023). For the wider study: Immuno relation high and low groups were defined by principal component analysis with K-means clustering applied to immunohistochemical T-cell and checkpoint marker values. TCR sequencing covered some 10 patients: five randomly selected high immuno relation cases and five background-matched low immuno relation cases. The study was designed to assess TCR repertoire diversity and shared TCR repertoires of T cells within the tumor environment of esophageal squamous cell carcinoma. In Japan, 53 patients with esophageal squamous cell carcinoma who were treated surgically made up the wider cohort, which included some 21 high and around 30 low immuno relation cases. The approximately ten cases yielded approximately 1.6 million total TCRalpha reads and over a million total TCRbeta reads, and 31,954 and 34,876 of those reads, respectively, were unique. Summary of the overall study and its limitations: Of the 10 cases, a few showed one dominant TCRalpha VJ recombination along with apparently reduced TCRalpha diversity. Only a few cases were included in the TCR repertoire analysis, and no investigation at the CDR3 clonotype level was carried out. Since the TCRalpha and TCRbeta chains were sequenced separately, neither the chain pairing nor the recognized antigens could be determined. Around 27 TRAV|TRAJ and 25 or so TRBV|TRBJ combinations appeared shared among high immuno relation cases, including TRAV13-1|TRAJ22 and TRBV7-9|TRBJ2-7. Because TCRalphabeta repertoire variation was large, shared V|J recombination candidates may have been selected by chance. No difference in total TCR repertoire counts was observed between groups, whereas significant repertoire counts were found to be higher in the high immuno relation group.

The library was obtained by 5' RACE. The PCR step used KAPA HiFi along with constant-region primers for TCRalpha or TCRbeta and a P20EA primer, and a nested second PCR with CA2 or CB2 followed. Amplification of TCR genes was performed by unbiased adaptor ligation RT-PCR, in which reverse transcription was carried out with Superscript III and a polyT18-containing BSL-18E primer. Once second-strand synthesis and blunting were done, the P10EA/P20EA adaptor was ligated onto the 5' end of the cDNA, and NotI digestion came next. For both the first and second PCRs, around 18 cycles of 98 degrees C for 20 s, 65 degrees C for 30 s and 72 degrees C for 1 min were run. Amplicons were indexed with the Nextera XT Index kit v2 Set A, pooled in equimolar amounts and quantified on a Qubit 2.0 Fluorometer. Sequencing was carried out on the Illumina MiSeq platform with 2x300 bp paired-end reads. As for the authors' bioinformatics: Reads were assigned to V and J genes by highest identity to IMGT reference sequences using Repertoire Genesis software ver.1.0. The CDR3 region was defined as running from Cys104 to Phe118 plus Gly119 and was then translated, while a unique sequence read was defined by a distinct combination of V, J and CDR3 amino acids. Shared V|J combinations were chosen if significant in both a Fisher's exact test in edgeR and a Mann Whitney U test. After singletons were removed and 500 repertoire combinations were bootstrapped, the repertoire dissimilarity index was calculated using the R rdi package. TCRdb itself trimmed the public reads at Q25 with fastp, ran MiXCR and retained productive beta chains. Every distinct CDR3 protein forms one entry, paired with its most common genes and DNA. The V and J calls reflect TCRdb's pipeline rather than the authors' work. This sample comprises 6,100 or so distinct CDR3 sequences, 20% to 25% of them detected only once. The top ten clones comprise roughly 31% of the sample.

Its CDR3 holds 14 amino acids, cysteine through phenylalanine. Of the read, only the CDR3 DNA is kept; its 42 bases are in frame from base 1. CDR1 LGHDT and CDR2 YNNKEL are derived from the germline V gene (reference sequence). For this clonotype: This receptor's antigen is unknown. One end of the junction fails to match germline, which may point to a read error.

Enrollment excluded patients who had received neoadjuvant chemotherapy or who had no clinical information. All of the TCR-sequenced cases shown were male, and each had a subtotal esophagectomy with 2- or 3-field lymphadenectomy. A Qiagen AllPrep kit was used to extract RNA from bulk tumor tissue sections, and T cells were not sorted. Small sections of surgically resected tumor tissue were kept in RNAlater reagent at -80 degrees C until RNA was extracted. This clonotype originated in a man aged 50-85 years with esophageal squamous cell carcinoma. The V gene is TRBV3-1 and the J gene is TRBJ1-2, and TRBD1 aligns with 10 junction nucleotides. Sequencing input: tumor tissue. The nucleotide sequence is TGTGCCAGCAGCCAGGGGACAGGGGTTCCTGGCGACACCTTC. This gives the protein CASSQGTGVPGDTF.